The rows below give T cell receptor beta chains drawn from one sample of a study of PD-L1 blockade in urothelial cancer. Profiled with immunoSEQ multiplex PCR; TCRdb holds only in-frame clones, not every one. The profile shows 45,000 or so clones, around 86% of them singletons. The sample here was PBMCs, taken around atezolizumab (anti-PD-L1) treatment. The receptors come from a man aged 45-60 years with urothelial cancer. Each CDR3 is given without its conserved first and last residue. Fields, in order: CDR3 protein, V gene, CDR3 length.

cdr3_aa: ATSKGAPQY
v_call: TRBV19
cdr3_length: 9

cdr3_aa: ATSTRATGSEQY
v_call: TRBV15
cdr3_length: 12

cdr3_aa: ASSDRQNTGELF
v_call: TRBV6-1
cdr3_length: 12

cdr3_aa: ASSSLSGAGRETQY
v_call: TRBV27
cdr3_length: 14

cdr3_aa: ASSKQPPTRGRDTDTQY
v_call: TRBV21-1
cdr3_length: 17

cdr3_aa: ASSQDRGPDFNQPQH
v_call: TRBV28
cdr3_length: 15

cdr3_aa: ASSYRTHMNTEAF
v_call: TRBV7-9
cdr3_length: 13

cdr3_aa: ASSSRGPSTDTQY
v_call: TRBV19
cdr3_length: 13

cdr3_aa: ASSTGTGVRTEAF
v_call: TRBV19
cdr3_length: 13

cdr3_aa: ASSPGLAGVETQY
v_call: TRBV7-3
cdr3_length: 13

cdr3_aa: ASSEATGGNQPQH
v_call: TRBV6-1
cdr3_length: 13

cdr3_aa: ASSFEGSARAEAF
v_call: TRBV5-1
cdr3_length: 13

cdr3_aa: ASSDDTYYGYT
v_call: TRBV5-6
cdr3_length: 11

cdr3_aa: ASSLGGLAGGPGWRKTQY
v_call: TRBV7-6
cdr3_length: 18

cdr3_aa: ASSIGRGQGDAKNEQF
v_call: TRBV19
cdr3_length: 16

cdr3_aa: ASRLTGLGTGELF
v_call: TRBV6-1
cdr3_length: 13

cdr3_aa: ASSLGIRGTEAF
v_call: TRBV28
cdr3_length: 12

cdr3_aa: ATSTQSILAGGGDTQY
v_call: TRBV15
cdr3_length: 16

cdr3_aa: ASSLGGGATEAF
v_call: TRBV5-5
cdr3_length: 12

cdr3_aa: ASSDRDTGELF
v_call: TRBV6-1
cdr3_length: 11

cdr3_aa: ASSDRQGAGNTEAF
v_call: TRBV6-1
cdr3_length: 14

cdr3_aa: ASSYGGYNEQF
v_call: TRBV6-5
cdr3_length: 11

cdr3_aa: ASSLAEATSIQY
v_call: TRBV7-8
cdr3_length: 12

cdr3_aa: ASSTFGAGAGELF
v_call: TRBV7-2
cdr3_length: 13

cdr3_aa: ASSPITRNTGELF
v_call: TRBV18
cdr3_length: 13